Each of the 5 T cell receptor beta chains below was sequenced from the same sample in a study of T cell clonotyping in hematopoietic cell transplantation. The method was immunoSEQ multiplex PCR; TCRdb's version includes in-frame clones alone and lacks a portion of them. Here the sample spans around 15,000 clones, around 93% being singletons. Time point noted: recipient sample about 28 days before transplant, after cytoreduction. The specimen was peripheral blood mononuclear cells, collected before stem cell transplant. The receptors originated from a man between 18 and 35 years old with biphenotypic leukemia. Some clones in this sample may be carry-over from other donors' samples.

CDR3 bases: TGTGCCAGCAGCCCAGGAAACAGTGGAAACACCATATATTTT. Encoded protein: CASSPGNSGNTIYF. The chain couples TRBV7-2 to TRBJ1-3, with unresolved D. The CDR3 totals 14 residues. In germline, CDR1 is SGHTA, CDR2 FQGNSA. V was trimmed by 5 bases and J by 3 bases, leaving 11 bases between them.

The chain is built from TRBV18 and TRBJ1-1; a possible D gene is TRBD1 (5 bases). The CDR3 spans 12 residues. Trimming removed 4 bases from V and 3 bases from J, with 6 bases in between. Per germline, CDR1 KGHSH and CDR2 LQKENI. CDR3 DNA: TGTGCCAGCTCACAAGGGGACACTGAAGCTTTCTTT. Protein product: CASSQGDTEAFF.

The CDR3 spells CSVGRTGKINEQFF. The CDR3 bases are TGCAGCGTTGGACGGACAGGGAAGATAAATGAGCAGTTCTTC. V and J are TRBV29-1 and TRBJ2-1; 8 nucleotides line up with TRBD1. With 4 bases clipped from V and 7 bases from J, the junction kept 9 bases outside the gene matches. There are 14 residues in the CDR3. CDR1 is SQVTM, CDR2 ANQGSEA, per germline.

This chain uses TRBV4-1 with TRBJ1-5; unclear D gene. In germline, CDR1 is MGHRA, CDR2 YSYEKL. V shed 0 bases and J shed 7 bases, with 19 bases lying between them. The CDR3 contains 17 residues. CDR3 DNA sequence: TGCGCCAGCAGCCAAGATGGAGATCTACGTACTCGACAGCCCCAGCATTTT. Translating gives CASSQDGDLRTRQPQHF.

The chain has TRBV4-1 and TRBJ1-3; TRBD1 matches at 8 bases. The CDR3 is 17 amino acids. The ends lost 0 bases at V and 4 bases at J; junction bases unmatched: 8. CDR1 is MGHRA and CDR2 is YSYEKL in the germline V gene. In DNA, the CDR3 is TGCGCCAGCAGCCAAGATCCCGCAGGGGGCTTAGGAAACACCATATATTTT. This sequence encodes CASSQDPAGGLGNTIYF.